This T cell receptor beta chain emerged from a study of response to subunit inactivated influenza vaccine. General study results and limits: It was the authors' suggestion that each seasonal influenza vaccination recruits few new T cells.

J was trimmed by 0 bases and V by 8 bases; bases with no gene match: 2. Germline CDR1 is SNHLY and CDR2 is FYNNEI. This CDR3 has 14 amino acids. TCRdb itself ran the RT-PCR reads through MiXCR, one entry per CDR3 protein. The repertoire holds about 520,000 distinct CDR3 sequences, with 25% as singletons. This clonotype was picked up a small number of times. Antigen unknown. The specimen comprised CD4+ T cells sorted from PBMCs, sampled 5 to 6 days after vaccination. This TCR came from a man aged 50-59 years who received an inactivated influenza vaccine. This rearrangement joins TRBV2 to TRBJ2-2; TRBD2 aligns across 8 bases. The CDR3 nucleotides are TGTGCCAGCCGAGCGGGAGCGAACACCGGGGAGCTGTTTTTT. Translating it yields CASRAGANTGELFF. Full variable domain (outside the CDR3, taken from reference TRBV2 and TRBJ2-2): EPEVTQTPSHQVTQMGQEVILRCVPISNHLYFYWYRQILGQKVEFLVSFYNNEISEKSEIFDDQFSVERPDGSNFTLKIRSTKLEDSAMYFCASRAGANTGELFFGEGSRLTVL.